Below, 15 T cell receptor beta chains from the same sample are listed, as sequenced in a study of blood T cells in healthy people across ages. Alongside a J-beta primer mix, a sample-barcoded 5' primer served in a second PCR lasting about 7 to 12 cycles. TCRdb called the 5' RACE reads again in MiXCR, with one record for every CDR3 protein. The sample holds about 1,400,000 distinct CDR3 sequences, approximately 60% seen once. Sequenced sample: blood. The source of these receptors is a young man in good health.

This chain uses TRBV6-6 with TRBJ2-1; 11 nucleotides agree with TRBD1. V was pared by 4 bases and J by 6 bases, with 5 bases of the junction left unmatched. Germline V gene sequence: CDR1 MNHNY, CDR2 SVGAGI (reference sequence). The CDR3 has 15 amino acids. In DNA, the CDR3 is TGTGCCAGCAGTTGGACAGGGGGCCTGACCAATGAGCAGTTCTTC. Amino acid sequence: CASSWTGGLTNEQFF.

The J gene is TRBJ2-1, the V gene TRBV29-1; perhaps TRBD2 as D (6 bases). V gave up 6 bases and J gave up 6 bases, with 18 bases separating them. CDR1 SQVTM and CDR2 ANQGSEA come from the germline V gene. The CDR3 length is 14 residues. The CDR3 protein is CSVTGTAVSNEQFF. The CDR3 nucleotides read TGCAGCGTGACCGGGACTGCGGTCAGCAATGAGCAGTTCTTC.

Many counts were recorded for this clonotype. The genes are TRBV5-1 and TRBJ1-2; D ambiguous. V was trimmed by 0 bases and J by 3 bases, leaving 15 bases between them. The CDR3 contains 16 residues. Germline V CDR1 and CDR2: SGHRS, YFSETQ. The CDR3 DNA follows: TGCGCCAGCAGCTTGGTCCCCGGAGGTTATGACTATGGCTACACCTTC. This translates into CASSLVPGGYDYGYTF. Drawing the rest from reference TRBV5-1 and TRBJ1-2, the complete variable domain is KAGVTQTPRYLIKTRGQQVTLSCSPISGHRSVSWYQQTPGQGLQFLFEYFSETQRNKGNFPGRFSGRQFSNSRSEMNVSTLELGDSALYLCASSLVPGGYDYGYTFGSGTRLTVV.

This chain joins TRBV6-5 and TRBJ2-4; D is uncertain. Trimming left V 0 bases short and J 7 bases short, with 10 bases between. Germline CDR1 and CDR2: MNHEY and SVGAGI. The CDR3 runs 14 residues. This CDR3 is CASSYSPVGNIQYF. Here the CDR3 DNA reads TGTGCCAGCAGTTACTCACCGGTTGGGAACATTCAGTACTTC.

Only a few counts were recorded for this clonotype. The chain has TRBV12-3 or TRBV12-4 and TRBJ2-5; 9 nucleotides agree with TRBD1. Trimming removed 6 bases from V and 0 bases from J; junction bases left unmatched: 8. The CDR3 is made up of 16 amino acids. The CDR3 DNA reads TGTGCCAGCAGCCCTCGGACAGGGGCGTACCAAGAGACCCAGTACTTC. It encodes CASSPRTGAYQETQYF.

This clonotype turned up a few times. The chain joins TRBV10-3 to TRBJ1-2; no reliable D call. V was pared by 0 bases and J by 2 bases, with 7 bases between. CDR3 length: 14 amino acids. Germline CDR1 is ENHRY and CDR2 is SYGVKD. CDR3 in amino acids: CAISESSGNYGYTF. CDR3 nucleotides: TGTGCCATCAGTGAGTCATCTGGAAACTATGGCTACACCTTC.

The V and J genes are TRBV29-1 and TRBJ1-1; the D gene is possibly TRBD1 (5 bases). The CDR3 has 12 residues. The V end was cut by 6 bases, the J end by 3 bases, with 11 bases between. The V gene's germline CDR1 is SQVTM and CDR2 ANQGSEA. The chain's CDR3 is CSVRGMDTEAFF. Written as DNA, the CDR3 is TGCAGCGTCCGGGGGATGGACACTGAAGCTTTCTTT.

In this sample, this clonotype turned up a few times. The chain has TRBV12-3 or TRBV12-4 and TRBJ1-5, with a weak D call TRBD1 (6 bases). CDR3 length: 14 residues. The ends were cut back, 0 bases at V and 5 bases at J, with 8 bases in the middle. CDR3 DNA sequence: TGTGCCAGCAGTTTAGCGGGGGGCTATCAGCCCCAGCATTTT. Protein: CASSLAGGYQPQHF.

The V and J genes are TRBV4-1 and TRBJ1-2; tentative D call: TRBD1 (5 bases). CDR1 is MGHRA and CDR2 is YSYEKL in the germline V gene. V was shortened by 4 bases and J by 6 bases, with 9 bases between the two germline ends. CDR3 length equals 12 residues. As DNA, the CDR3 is TGCGCCAGCAGCCCCCAGGGTAATGGCTACACCTTC. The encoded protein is CASSPQGNGYTF.

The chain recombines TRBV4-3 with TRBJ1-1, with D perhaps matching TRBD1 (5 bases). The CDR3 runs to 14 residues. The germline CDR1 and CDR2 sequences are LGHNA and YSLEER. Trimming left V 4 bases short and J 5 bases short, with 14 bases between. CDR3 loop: CASSPFGGGTEAFF. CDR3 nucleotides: TGCGCCAGCAGCCCCTTTGGGGGTGGGACTGAAGCTTTCTTT.

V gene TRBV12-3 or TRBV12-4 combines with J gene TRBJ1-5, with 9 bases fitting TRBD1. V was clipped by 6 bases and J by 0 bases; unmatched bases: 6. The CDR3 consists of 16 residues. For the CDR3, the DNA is TGTGCCAGCAGCTCCCTGACAGGGGGTAGCAATCAGCCCCAGCATTTT. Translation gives CASSSLTGGSNQPQHF.

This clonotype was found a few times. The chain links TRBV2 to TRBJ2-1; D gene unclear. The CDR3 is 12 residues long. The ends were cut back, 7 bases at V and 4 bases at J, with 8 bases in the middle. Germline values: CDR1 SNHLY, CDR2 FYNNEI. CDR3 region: CASKWPYNEQFF. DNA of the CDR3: TGTGCCAGCAAGTGGCCATACAATGAGCAGTTCTTC.

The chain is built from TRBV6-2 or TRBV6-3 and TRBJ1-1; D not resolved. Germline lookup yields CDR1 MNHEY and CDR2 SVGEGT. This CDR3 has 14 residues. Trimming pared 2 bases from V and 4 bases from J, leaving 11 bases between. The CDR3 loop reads CASSYAGVATEAFF. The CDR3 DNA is TGTGCCAGCAGTTACGCGGGAGTAGCCACTGAAGCTTTCTTT.

The CDR3 coding sequence is TGTGCCAGCAGTGAAACCTTAGCGGGGGCCTCCACAGATACGCAGTATTTT. It encodes CASSETLAGASTDTQYF. The V call is TRBV27, the J call TRBJ2-3; 9 nucleotides agree with TRBD2. Germline CDR1 and CDR2: MNHEY and SMNVEV (reference sequence). CDR3 length: 17 amino acids. Germline trimming cut 5 bases from V and 2 bases from J; bases unmatched to any gene: 11.

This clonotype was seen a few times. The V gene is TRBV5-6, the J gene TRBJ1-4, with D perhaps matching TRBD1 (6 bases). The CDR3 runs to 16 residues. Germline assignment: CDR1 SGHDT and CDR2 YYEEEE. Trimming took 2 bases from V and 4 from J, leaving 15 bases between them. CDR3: CASSFLSGADNEKLFF. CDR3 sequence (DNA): TGTGCCAGCAGCTTTTTATCAGGGGCAGATAATGAAAAACTGTTTTTT.